This paragraph reports one TCR beta chain. This clonotype was recorded many times. The antigen this receptor binds is unknown. Base qualities are not recorded, but no much larger clone differs from it by a single base. The library was built by means of 5' RACE. The sequencer listed for this sample is NextSeq 500. The TCR library protocol attached unique molecular identifiers to individual cDNA molecules to correct for sequencing error and PCR bias. Both TCR alpha and beta chains were sequenced, and tight co-correlation was observed between alpha and beta sequence abundances in each sample. In the authors' own workflow: V gene, J gene and CDR3 annotation of TCR sequences was performed with Decombinator V4. TCRs were defined as expanded if a significant change between any two time points was detected under a Poisson model with p below 0.0001. TCR abundances were normalised to the total number of TCRs sequenced per sample and were expressed as counts per million. MAIT TCRs were defined by TRAV1-2 paired with TRAJ12, TRAJ20 or TRAJ33, and iNKT TCRs by TRAV10 paired with TRAJ18. A search of VDJdb, accessed on 1 November 2021, was run for TCRs annotated to CMV, EBV and SARS-CoV-2, with TCRs annotated for multiple antigens excluded. Through fastp at Q25 and MiXCR, TCRdb rebuilt clones from the public reads, retaining in-frame beta chains. Entries that share a CDR3 protein sequence are merged under the most common genes and DNA. The V and J calls were determined by TCRdb, not by the authors. The table for this sample lists 100,000 to 120,000 distinct CDR3 sequences; about 12% of them were counted only once. 3.1% of the sample goes to the ten largest clones.

The CDR3 sequence holds 16 residues, the cysteine and phenylalanine included. The read is trimmed to its CDR3 DNA, 48 bases read in frame from base 1. These data originate in a study of early T cells in non-severe SARS-CoV-2 infection (dated by TCRdb to the early 2020s). Study-level background: TCR sequencing used bulk RNA from unsorted whole blood, so alpha and beta chains could not be paired. General findings and caveats noted by the study authors: Matching against VDJdb was skewed toward anti-spike CD8 responses, likely underestimated virus-specific expansions, and missed private and CD4 specificities.

Set within a cohort of healthcare workers in London, UK, this nested case-control study involved weekly PCR testing of nasopharyngeal swabs along with blood sampling. Between 23 and 31 March 2020, the week of the UK lockdown, healthcare workers were enrolled and then followed up weekly for as long as 16 weeks. Material: whole blood. The receptor chain draws on TRBV12-2 and TRBJ1-3; the table's D gene call, TRBD1, was not cross checked with the DNA. TRBV12-2 is flagged as a pseudogene. The sequence came from an adult who was a healthcare worker with PCR-confirmed SARS-CoV-2 infection or an uninfected control (not recorded which). The DNA sequence follows: TGTGCAAGTCGCTTAGCGCAGGGGGCAGGTGGAAACACCATATATTTT. This sequence encodes CASRLAQGAGGNTIYF.